Following are 24 T cell receptor beta chains from one sample sequenced in a study of CD8+ T cells in alopecia areata. RNA extraction and reverse transcription yielded cDNA as sequencing template. Clones were read by immunoSEQ multiplex PCR, and TCRdb kept only the in-frame ones, dropping some. The sample comprises approximately 170,000 clones, 60% of which are singletons, and 14% rests with the top ten. Treatment noted: oral pan-JAK inhibitor, 5-10 mg twice daily. This specimen consisted of CD4+ T cells sorted from blood, obtained at week 24, from a patient treated with tofacitinib. The receptors were gathered from a human donor with alopecia areata.

The chain has TRBV29-1 and TRBJ2-3; 9 bases are shared with TRBD1. The V segment lost 5 bases and the J segment 10 bases; nucleotides outside the gene matches: 4. CDR3 length: 11 residues. The V gene's germline CDR1 is SQVTM and CDR2 ANQGSEA. CDR3 DNA: TGCAGCGTTAGGACAGGGGAAGCGCAGTATTTT. Translation: CSVRTGEAQYF.

This rearrangement joins TRBV19 to TRBJ1-2; 11 nucleotides match TRBD1. Germline loops: CDR1 LNHDA, CDR2 SQIVND (reference sequence). The CDR3 is 14 amino acids. Trimming cost V 0 bases and J 8 bases; bases outside gene matches: 2. The CDR3 sequence: CASSIDRTGGGYTF. As DNA, the CDR3 is TGTGCCAGTAGTATAGATCGGACAGGGGGCGGCTACACCTTC.

The table lists this clone with a few counts. The gene calls are TRBV19 and TRBJ1-5, with 10 positions matching TRBD1. Germline trimming cut 7 bases from V and 2 bases from J; bases unmatched to any gene: 8. Per the germline V gene, CDR1 is LNHDA and CDR2 is SQIVND (reference sequence). The CDR3 runs to 16 residues. CDR3 bases: TGTGCCAGTACCCCCTTCGGGACAGGGGGCAATCAGCCCCAGCATTTT. Protein sequence: CASTPFGTGGNQPQHF.

The rearrangement joins TRBV30 to TRBJ2-3; 7 nucleotides align to TRBD1. The V and J ends lost 1 base and 0 bases, in that order; junction bases with no gene match: 10. The germline gives CDR1 GTSNPN, CDR2 SVGIG (reference sequence). The CDR3 is 17 residues long. CDR3 in DNA: TGTGCCTGGAGTGCCCCCAGGACAGGAAAAAGCACAGATACGCAGTATTTT. It is translated as CAWSAPRTGKSTDTQYF.

The V and J genes are TRBV6-1 and TRBJ1-1; D ambiguous. The CDR3 has 14 residues. Trimming stripped 3 bases from V and 2 bases from J, with 10 bases between. The germline CDR1 and CDR2 sequences are MNHNS and SASEGT. The CDR3 sequence: CASSETKLNTEAFF. The CDR3 DNA is TGTGCCAGCAGTGAGACTAAGCTAAACACTGAAGCTTTCTTT.

The V gene is TRBV20-1, the J gene TRBJ2-5, with D perhaps TRBD2 (5 bases). There are 11 residues in the CDR3. Germline values: CDR1 DFQATT, CDR2 SNEGSKA (reference sequence). The V end lost 6 bases, the J end lost 5 bases, and 10 bases lay between the germline ends. The CDR3 spells CSARTVETQYF. CDR3 in DNA: TGCAGTGCGAGGACTGTGGAGACCCAGTACTTC.

In DNA, the CDR3 is TGTGCCAGCAGTTCGGGACATAGCTCCTATAATTCACCCCTCCACTTT. This gives the protein CASSSGHSSYNSPLHF. V gene TRBV6-5 combines with J gene TRBJ1-6, with D possibly being TRBD1 (6 bases). This CDR3 has 16 residues. V was shortened by 4 bases and J by 0 bases, with 10 bases between the two germline ends. Germline V gene lookup returns CDR1 MNHEY and CDR2 SVGAGI.

This clone occurred many times. The rearrangement joins TRBV19 to TRBJ1-6; D is unresolved. Trimming pared 3 bases from V and 2 bases from J, leaving 8 bases between. This CDR3 has 15 residues. The germline CDR1 and CDR2 sequences are LNHDA and SQIVND (reference sequence). This chain's CDR3 is CASSIGRAYNSPLHF. The CDR3 DNA reads as TGTGCCAGTAGTATTGGAAGGGCCTATAATTCACCCCTCCACTTT.

This clone was found a few times. V is TRBV7-3 and J is TRBJ1-6, with a possible D match to TRBD1 (5 bases). This CDR3 spans 15 amino acids. From germline, CDR1 is SGHTA and CDR2 FQGTGA. Deletions cut 2 bases from V and 6 bases from J, with 11 bases between. CDR3 protein: CASSLSATANSPLHF. The CDR3 DNA sequence: TGTGCCAGCAGCTTATCTGCGACAGCTAATTCACCCCTCCACTTT. The whole variable domain, remainder taken from reference TRBV7-3 and TRBJ1-6, is GAGVSQTPSNKVTEKGKYVELRCDPISGHTALYWYRQSLGQGPEFLIYFQGTGAADDSGLPNDRFFAVRPEGSVSTLKIQRTERGDSAVYLCASSLSATANSPLHFGNGTRLTVT.

The chain links TRBV6-6 to TRBJ1-2; D call uncertain. Germline CDR1 is MNHNY and CDR2 is SVGAGI (reference sequence). The V end was cut by 0 bases, the J end by 1 base, with 6 bases between. The CDR3 has 14 amino acids. As DNA, the CDR3 is TGTGCCAGCAGTTACTCAGAAGTTAACTATGGCTACACCTTC. Its protein product is CASSYSEVNYGYTF.

This chain connects TRBV5-1 to TRBJ1-1; 9 nucleotides align to TRBD1. Germline-derived CDR1 and CDR2 are SGHRS and YFSETQ. The V gene end was trimmed by 4 bases and the J gene end by 3 bases; junction bases not matched to a gene: 7. This CDR3 contains 15 residues. CDR3 coding DNA: TGCGCCAGCAGCCCGGGACAGGGCTGGGACACTGAAGCTTTCTTT. Amino acid sequence: CASSPGQGWDTEAFF.

V is TRBV10-3 and J is TRBJ2-5, with D perhaps given as TRBD1 or TRBD2 (5 bases each). Trimming pared 2 bases from V and 7 bases from J, leaving 23 bases between. This CDR3 is 17 amino acids long. In germline, CDR1 is ENHRY, CDR2 SYGVKD. CDR3 DNA: TGTGCCATCAGTGAGACCGGGACGCAATATCCCCCTGGGACCCAGTACTTC. Residues: CAISETGTQYPPGTQYF.

The chain joins TRBV19 to TRBJ1-5; TRBD1 might be the D (6 bases). This CDR3 comprises 14 residues. Trimming removed 8 bases at V and 5 bases at J, with 16 bases between. Germline CDR1 LNHDA, CDR2 SQIVND (reference sequence). CDR3 amino acids: CASHDRRGDQPQHF. In DNA form, the CDR3 reads TGTGCCAGTCATGACAGGAGGGGGGATCAGCCCCAGCATTTT.

This chain connects TRBV20-1 to TRBJ2-7; D may be TRBD1 (6 bases). There are 11 residues in the CDR3. Trimming cost V 6 bases and J 6 bases, with 12 bases left between them. CDR1 and CDR2 from the germline V gene are DFQATT and SNEGSKA (reference sequence). As DNA, the CDR3 is TGCAGTGCCCCAGGGGCGCGCGAGCAGTACTTC. Its protein product is CSAPGAREQYF.

CDR3 region: CASGITGAGTEAFF. CDR3 coding DNA: TGCGCCAGCGGAATCACAGGGGCAGGCACTGAAGCTTTCTTT. The genes are TRBV5-1 and TRBJ1-1, with TRBD1 matching over 7 bases. CDR1 is SGHRS, CDR2 YFSETQ, per germline. This CDR3 region has 14 residues. Trimming took 7 bases from V and 4 from J; bases not matched to a gene: 10.

The chain carries TRBV4-1 and TRBJ2-5; D is unclear. Deletions cut 3 bases from V and 5 bases from J, with 10 bases between. Germline V gene lookup returns CDR1 MGHRA and CDR2 YSYEKL. The CDR3 is 13 residues long. The CDR3 protein is CASSHYRSETQYF. The CDR3 region has the DNA TGCGCCAGCAGCCATTACCGGTCCGAGACCCAGTACTTC.

The chain employs TRBV7-9 and TRBJ2-7; the D is unclear. V dropped 1 base and J dropped 6 bases, with 13 bases sitting between them. The CDR3 extends over 14 amino acids. Germline CDR1 and CDR2: SEHNR and FQNEAQ (reference sequence). CDR3 DNA sequence: TGTGCCAGCAGCTTAGGACATAACACCGGCGAGCAGTACTTC. Translation: CASSLGHNTGEQYF.

V usage is TRBV6-9 and J usage is TRBJ1-2; D gene unclear. The CDR3 totals 10 residues. Trimming removed 7 bases from V and 8 bases from J, with 8 bases in between. Germline values: CDR1 MNHGY, CDR2 SVAAGI. Here the CDR3 DNA reads TGTGCCAGCACCAAGGGAGGCTACACCTTC. Translation gives CASTKGGYTF.

The chain couples TRBV27 to TRBJ2-7; 7 positions agree with TRBD1. CDR1 and CDR2 (germline): MNHEY, SMNVEV (reference sequence). This CDR3 comprises 15 residues. Trimming removed 3 bases from V and 1 base from J; junction bases left unmatched: 6. Here the CDR3 DNA reads TGTGCCAGCAGTTTTAGGGCAGGGGGTTCCTACGAGCAGTACTTC. Translating it yields CASSFRAGGSYEQYF.

The V and J genes are TRBV27 and TRBJ2-3; 10 positions match TRBD2. CDR1 and CDR2 from the germline V gene are MNHEY and SMNVEV (reference sequence). This CDR3 region has 17 residues. V shed 2 bases, J shed 2 bases, and the junction held 7 bases outside the gene matches. As DNA, the CDR3 is TGTGCCAGCAGTTTAAGGAGCGGGGGGGCCTTCACAGATACGCAGTATTTT. Amino acids: CASSLRSGGAFTDTQYF.

The rearrangement uses TRBV7-8 and TRBJ2-5; 12 bases are shared with TRBD2. CDR1 SGHVS and CDR2 FQNEAQ come from the germline V gene. V was clipped by 6 bases and J by 2 bases; unmatched bases: 7. This CDR3 region has 16 residues. The DNA for the CDR3 is TGTGCCAGCAGAGTGCAACTAGCGGGGGGACAAGAGACCCAGTACTTC. It translates to CASRVQLAGGQETQYF.

This clone has only one observation. The V gene is TRBV30, the J gene TRBJ2-1; D uncertain. This CDR3 has 14 residues. V was trimmed by 5 bases and J by 10 bases, leaving 21 bases between them. Looked up from germline, CDR1 is GTSNPN and CDR2 is SVGIG (reference sequence). CDR3 region: CAWDKGQVYVEQFF. The DNA for the CDR3 is TGTGCCTGGGATAAAGGGCAGGTCTACGTGGAGCAGTTCTTC.

Here the CDR3 DNA reads TGTGCCTGGACTCGATGGGGGGCAGGCAACCGTGGGCGCGAGCAGTACTTC. Amino acids: CAWTRWGAGNRGREQYF. The chain combines TRBV30 with TRBJ2-7; D tentatively fits TRBD1 or TRBD2 (6 bases each). The germline V gene encodes CDR1 GTSNPN and CDR2 SVGIG (reference sequence). V was shortened by 4 bases and J by 6 bases, with 28 bases between the two germline ends. This CDR3 comprises 17 residues.

This clone was counted once. The chain uses TRBV27 and TRBJ2-7; D is perhaps TRBD2 (5 bases). The germline V gene has CDR1 MNHEY and CDR2 SMNVEV (reference sequence). The CDR3 is 16 amino acids. The ends were cut back, 4 bases at V and 2 bases at J, with 18 bases in the middle. In DNA, the CDR3 is TGTGCCAGCAGTTCGATACTAGTTGGGGTTACCTACGAGCAGTACTTC. Encoded protein: CASSSILVGVTYEQYF.